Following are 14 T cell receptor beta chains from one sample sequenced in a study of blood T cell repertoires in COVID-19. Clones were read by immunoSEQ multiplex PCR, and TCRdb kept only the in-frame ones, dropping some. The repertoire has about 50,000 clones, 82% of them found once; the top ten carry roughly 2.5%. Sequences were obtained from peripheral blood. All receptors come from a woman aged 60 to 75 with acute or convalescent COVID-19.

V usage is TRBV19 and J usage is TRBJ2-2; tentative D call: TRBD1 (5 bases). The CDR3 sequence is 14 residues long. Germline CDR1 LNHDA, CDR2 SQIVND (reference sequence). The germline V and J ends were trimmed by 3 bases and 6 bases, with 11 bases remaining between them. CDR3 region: CASSIRVGAGELFF. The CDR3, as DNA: TGTGCCAGTAGTATCAGGGTTGGGGCCGGGGAGCTGTTTTTT.

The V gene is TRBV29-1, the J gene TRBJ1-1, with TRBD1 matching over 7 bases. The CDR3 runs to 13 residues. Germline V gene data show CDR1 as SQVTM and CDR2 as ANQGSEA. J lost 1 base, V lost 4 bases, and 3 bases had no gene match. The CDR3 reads CSVGEGANTEAFF. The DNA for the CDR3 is TGCAGCGTTGGAGAGGGGGCGAACACTGAAGCTTTCTTT.

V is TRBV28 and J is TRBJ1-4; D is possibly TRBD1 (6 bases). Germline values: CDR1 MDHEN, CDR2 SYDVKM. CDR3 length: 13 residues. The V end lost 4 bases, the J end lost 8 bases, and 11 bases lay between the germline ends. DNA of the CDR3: TGTGCCAGCAGTTGGAATGGACAGGAAAAACTGTTTTTT. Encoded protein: CASSWNGQEKLFF.

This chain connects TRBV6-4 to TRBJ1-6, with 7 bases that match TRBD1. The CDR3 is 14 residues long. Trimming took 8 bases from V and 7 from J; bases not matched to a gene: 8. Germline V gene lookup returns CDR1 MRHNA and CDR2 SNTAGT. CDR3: CASGLGGPNSPLHF. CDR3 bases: TGTGCCAGCGGCCTAGGGGGCCCCAATTCACCCCTCCACTTT.

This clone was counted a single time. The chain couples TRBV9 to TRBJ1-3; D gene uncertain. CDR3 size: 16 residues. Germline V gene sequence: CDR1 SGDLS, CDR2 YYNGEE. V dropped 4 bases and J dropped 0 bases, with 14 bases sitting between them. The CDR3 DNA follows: TGTGCCAGCAGCTCTCGGCAGGAAAGCTCTGGAAACACCATATATTTT. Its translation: CASSSRQESSGNTIYF.

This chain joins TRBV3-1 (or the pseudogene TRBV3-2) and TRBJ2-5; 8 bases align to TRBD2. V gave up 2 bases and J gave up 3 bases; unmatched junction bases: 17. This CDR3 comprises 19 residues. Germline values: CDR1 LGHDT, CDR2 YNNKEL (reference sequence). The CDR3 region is CASSQFSGSTSGSKETQYF. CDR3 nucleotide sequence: TGTGCCAGCAGCCAATTTAGTGGGTCCACCAGCGGGAGTAAAGAGACCCAGTACTTC.

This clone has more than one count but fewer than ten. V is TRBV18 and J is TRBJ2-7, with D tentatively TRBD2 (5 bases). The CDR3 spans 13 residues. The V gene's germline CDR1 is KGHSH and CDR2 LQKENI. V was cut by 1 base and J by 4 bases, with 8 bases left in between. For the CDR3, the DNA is TGTGCCAGCTCACCACAGGAGGAGTACGAGCAGTACTTC. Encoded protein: CASSPQEEYEQYF.

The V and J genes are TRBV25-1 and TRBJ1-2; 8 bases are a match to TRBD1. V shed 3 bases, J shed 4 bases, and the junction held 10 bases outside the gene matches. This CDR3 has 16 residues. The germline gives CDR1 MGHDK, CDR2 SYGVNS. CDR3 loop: CASSDGRQGKGYGYTF. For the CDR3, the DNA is TGTGCCAGCAGTGACGGCAGACAGGGGAAGGGCTATGGCTACACCTTC.

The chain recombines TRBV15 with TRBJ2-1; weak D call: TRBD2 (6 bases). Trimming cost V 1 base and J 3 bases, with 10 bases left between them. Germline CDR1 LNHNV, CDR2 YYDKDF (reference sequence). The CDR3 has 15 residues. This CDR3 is CATSRGDWDYNEQFF. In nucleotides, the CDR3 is TGTGCCACCAGCAGAGGGGACTGGGACTACAATGAGCAGTTCTTC.

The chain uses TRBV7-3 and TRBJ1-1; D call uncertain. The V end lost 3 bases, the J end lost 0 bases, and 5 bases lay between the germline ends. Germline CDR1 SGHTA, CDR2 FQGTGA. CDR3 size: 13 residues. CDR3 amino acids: CASSFGLNTEAFF. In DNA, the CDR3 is TGTGCCAGCAGCTTCGGTTTGAACACTGAAGCTTTCTTT.

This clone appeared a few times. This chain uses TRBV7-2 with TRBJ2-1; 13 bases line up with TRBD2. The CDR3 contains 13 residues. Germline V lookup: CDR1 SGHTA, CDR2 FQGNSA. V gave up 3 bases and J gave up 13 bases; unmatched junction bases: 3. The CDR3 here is CASSLGLAGPQFF. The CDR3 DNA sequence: TGTGCCAGCAGCTTGGGACTAGCGGGGCCCCAGTTCTTC.

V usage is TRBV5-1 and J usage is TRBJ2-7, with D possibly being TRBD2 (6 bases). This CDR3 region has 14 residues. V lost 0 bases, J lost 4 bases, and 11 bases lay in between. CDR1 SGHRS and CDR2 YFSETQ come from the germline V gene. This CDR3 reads CASSLVVADYEQYF. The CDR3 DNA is TGCGCCAGCAGCTTGGTAGTAGCGGATTACGAGCAGTACTTC.

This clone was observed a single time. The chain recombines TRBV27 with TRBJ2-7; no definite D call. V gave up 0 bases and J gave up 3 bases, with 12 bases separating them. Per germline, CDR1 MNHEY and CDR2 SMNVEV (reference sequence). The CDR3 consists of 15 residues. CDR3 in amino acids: CASSLSTPALYEQYF. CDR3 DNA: TGTGCCAGCAGTTTATCGACTCCAGCACTCTACGAGCAGTACTTC.

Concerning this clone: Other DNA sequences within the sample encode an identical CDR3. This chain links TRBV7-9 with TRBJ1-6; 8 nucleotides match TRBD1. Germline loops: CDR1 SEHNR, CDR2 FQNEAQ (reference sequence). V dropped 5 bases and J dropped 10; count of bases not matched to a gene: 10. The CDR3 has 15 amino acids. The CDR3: CASSDGQGINSPLHF. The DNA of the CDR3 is TGTGCCAGCAGCGATGGACAGGGCATCAACTCACCCCTCCACTTT. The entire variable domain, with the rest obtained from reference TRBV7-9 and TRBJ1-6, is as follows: DTGVSQNPRHKITKRGQNVTFRCDPISEHNRLYWYRQTLGQGPEFLTYFQNEAQLEKSRLLSDRFSAERPKGSFSTLEIQRTEQGDSAMYLCASSDGQGINSPLHFGNGTRLTVT.